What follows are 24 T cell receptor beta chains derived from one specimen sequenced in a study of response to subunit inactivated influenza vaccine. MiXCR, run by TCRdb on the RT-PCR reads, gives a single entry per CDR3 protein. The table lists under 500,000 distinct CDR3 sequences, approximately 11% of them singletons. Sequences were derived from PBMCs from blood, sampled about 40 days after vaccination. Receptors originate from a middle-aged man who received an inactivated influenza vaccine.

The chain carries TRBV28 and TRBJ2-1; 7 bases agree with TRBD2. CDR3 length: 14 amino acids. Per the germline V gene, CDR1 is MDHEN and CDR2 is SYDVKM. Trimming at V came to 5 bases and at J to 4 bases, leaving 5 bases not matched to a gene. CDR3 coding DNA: TGTGCCAGCAGTAACCGGACTAGGTACAATGAGCAGTTCTTC. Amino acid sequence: CASSNRTRYNEQFF.

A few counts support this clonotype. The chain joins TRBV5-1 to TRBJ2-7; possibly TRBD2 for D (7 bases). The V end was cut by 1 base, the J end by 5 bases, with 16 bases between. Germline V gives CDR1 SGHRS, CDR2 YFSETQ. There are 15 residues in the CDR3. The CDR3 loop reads CASSLRGGSFDEQYF. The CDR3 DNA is TGCGCCAGCAGCTTGAGGGGGGGGTCATTCGACGAGCAGTACTTC.

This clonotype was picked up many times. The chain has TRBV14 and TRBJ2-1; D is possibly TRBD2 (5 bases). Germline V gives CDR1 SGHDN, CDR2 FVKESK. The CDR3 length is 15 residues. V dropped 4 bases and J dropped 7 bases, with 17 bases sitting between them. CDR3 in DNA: TGTGCCAGCAGCCCAGGAGGCTACTTCGTAAATGAGCAGTTCTTC. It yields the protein CASSPGGYFVNEQFF.

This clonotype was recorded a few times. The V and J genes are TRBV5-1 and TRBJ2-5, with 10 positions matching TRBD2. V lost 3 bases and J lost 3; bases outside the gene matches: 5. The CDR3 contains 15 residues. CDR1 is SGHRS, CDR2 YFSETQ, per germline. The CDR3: CASSWRTSGEETQYF. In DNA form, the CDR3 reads TGCGCCAGCAGCTGGAGGACTAGCGGAGAAGAGACCCAGTACTTC.

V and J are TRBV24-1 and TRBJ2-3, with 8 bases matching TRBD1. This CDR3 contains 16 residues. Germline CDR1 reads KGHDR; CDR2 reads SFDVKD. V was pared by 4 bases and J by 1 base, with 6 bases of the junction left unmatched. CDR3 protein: CATSEGQESRTDTQYF. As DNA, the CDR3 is TGTGCCACCAGTGAGGGACAGGAGTCCCGCACAGATACGCAGTATTTT.

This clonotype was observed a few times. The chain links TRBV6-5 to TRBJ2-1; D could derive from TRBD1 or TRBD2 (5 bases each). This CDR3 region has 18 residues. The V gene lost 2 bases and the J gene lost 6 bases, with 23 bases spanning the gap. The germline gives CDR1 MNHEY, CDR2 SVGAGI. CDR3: CASSYVAPGTAMGNEQFF. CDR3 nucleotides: TGTGCCAGCAGTTACGTGGCCCCCGGGACCGCGATGGGCAATGAGCAGTTCTTC.

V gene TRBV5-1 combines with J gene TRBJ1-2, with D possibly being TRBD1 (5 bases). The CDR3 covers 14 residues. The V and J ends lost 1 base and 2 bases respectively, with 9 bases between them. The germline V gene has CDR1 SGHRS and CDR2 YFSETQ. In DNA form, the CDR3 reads TGCGCCAGCAGCTTGACGGGACGGAACTATGGCTACACCTTC. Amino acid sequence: CASSLTGRNYGYTF.

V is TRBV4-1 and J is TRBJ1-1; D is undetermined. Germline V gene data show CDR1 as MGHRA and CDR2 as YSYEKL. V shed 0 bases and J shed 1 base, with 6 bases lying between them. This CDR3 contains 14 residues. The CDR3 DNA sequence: TGCGCCAGCAGCCAAGATGGGCAGAACACTGAAGCTTTCTTT. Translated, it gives CASSQDGQNTEAFF.

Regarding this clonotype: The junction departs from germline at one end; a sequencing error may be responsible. Written as DNA, the CDR3 is TGTGCCAGTAGGATAGCGGGAGGGCCATACAATGAGCAGTTCTTC. Translated: CASRIAGGPYNEQFF. The chain is built from TRBV19 and TRBJ2-1; 11 bases agree with TRBD2. Germline CDR1 is LNHDA and CDR2 is SQIVND (reference sequence). This CDR3 has 15 residues.

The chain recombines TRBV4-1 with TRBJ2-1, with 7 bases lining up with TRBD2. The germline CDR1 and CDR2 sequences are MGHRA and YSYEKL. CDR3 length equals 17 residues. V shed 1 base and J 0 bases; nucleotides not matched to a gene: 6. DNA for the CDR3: TGCGCCAGCAGCCAAGCTTTTGGCGGGAGCTCCTACAATGAGCAGTTCTTC. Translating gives CASSQAFGGSSYNEQFF.

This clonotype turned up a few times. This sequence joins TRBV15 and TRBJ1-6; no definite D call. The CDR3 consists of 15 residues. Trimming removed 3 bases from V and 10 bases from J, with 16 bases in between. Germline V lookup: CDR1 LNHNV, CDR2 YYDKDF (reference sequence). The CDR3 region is CATSSQRSAGSPLHF. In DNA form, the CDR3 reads TGTGCCACCAGCAGTCAGCGTTCGGCGGGATCACCCCTCCACTTT.

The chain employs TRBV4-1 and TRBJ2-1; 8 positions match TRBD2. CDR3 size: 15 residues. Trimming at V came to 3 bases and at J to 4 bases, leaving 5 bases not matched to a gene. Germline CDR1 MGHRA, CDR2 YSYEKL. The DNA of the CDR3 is TGCGCCAGCAGCCAGAGCGGGGGCAATTACAATGAGCAGTTCTTC. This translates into CASSQSGGNYNEQFF.

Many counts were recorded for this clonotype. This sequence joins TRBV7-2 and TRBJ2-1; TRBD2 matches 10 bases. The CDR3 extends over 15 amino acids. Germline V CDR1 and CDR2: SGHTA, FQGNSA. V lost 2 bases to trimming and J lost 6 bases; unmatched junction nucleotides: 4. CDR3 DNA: TGTGCCAGCAGCTTATTAGCGGGGGGATCCAATGAGCAGTTCTTC. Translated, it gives CASSLLAGGSNEQFF.

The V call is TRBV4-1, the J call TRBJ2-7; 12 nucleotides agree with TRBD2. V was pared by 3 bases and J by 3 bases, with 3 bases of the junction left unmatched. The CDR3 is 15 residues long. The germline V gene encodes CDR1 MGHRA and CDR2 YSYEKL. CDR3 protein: CASSHPTSGSYEQYF. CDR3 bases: TGCGCCAGCAGCCACCCGACTAGCGGGAGCTACGAGCAGTACTTC.

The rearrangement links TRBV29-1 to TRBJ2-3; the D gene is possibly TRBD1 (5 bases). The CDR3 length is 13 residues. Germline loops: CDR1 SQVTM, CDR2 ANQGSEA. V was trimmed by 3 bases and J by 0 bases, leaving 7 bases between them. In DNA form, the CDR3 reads TGCAGCGTTGACAGGGCTAGCACAGATACGCAGTATTTT. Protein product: CSVDRASTDTQYF.

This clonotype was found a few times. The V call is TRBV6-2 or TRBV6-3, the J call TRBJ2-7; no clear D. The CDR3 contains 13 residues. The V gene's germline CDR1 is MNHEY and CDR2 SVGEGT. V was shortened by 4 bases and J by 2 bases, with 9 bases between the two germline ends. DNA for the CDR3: TGTGCCAGCAGTTGGGCTAAGGCCTACGAGCAGTACTTC. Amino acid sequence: CASSWAKAYEQYF.

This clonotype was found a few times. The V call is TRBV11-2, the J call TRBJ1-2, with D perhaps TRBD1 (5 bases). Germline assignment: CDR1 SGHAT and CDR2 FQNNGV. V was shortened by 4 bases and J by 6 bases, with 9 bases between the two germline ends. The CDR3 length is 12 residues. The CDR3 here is CASSSRGHGYTF. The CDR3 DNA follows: TGTGCCAGCAGCTCCCGGGGACATGGCTACACCTTC.

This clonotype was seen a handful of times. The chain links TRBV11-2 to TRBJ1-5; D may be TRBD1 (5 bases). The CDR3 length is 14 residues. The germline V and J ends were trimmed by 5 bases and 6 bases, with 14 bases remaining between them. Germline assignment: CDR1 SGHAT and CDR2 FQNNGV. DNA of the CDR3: TGTGCCAGCAGCCCCCATGGGGGGGGTCAGCCCCAGCATTTT. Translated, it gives CASSPHGGGQPQHF.

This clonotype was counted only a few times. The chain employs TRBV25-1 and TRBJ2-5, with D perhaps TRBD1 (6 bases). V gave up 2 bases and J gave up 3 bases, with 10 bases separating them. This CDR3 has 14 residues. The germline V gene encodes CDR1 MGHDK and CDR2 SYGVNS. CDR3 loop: CASSEPQGKETQYF. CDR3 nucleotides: TGTGCCAGCAGTGAACCTCAGGGGAAAGAGACCCAGTACTTC.

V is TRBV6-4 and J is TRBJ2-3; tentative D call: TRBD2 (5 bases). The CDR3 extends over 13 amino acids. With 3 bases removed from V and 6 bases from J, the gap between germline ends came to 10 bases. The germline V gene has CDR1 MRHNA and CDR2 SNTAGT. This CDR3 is CASSESGYDTQYF. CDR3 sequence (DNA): TGTGCCAGCAGTGAGTCGGGATACGATACGCAGTATTTT.

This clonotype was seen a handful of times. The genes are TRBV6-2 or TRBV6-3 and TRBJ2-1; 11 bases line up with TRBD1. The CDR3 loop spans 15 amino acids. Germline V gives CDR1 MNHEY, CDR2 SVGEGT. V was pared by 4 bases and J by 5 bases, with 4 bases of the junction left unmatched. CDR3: CASSWTGGPNNEQFF. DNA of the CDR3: TGTGCCAGCAGTTGGACAGGGGGCCCAAACAATGAGCAGTTCTTC.

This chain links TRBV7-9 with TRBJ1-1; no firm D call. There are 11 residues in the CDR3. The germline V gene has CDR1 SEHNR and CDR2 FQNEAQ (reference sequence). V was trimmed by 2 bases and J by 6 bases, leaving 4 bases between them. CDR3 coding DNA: TGTGCCAGCAGCTTAATCTCTGAAGCTTTCTTT. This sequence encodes CASSLISEAFF.

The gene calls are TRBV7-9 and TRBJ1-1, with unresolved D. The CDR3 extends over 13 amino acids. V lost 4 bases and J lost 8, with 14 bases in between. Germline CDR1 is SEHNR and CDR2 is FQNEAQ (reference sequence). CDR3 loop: CASSSLGGIEAFF. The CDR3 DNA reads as TGTGCCAGCAGCTCCCTTGGTGGAATAGAAGCTTTCTTT.

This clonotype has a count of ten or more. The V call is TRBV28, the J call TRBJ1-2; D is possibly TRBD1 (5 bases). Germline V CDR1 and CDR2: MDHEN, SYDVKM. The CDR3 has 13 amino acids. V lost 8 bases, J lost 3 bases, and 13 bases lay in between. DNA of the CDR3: TGTGCCAGCTCTTGGGACCGCGACTATGGCTACACCTTC. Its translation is CASSWDRDYGYTF.